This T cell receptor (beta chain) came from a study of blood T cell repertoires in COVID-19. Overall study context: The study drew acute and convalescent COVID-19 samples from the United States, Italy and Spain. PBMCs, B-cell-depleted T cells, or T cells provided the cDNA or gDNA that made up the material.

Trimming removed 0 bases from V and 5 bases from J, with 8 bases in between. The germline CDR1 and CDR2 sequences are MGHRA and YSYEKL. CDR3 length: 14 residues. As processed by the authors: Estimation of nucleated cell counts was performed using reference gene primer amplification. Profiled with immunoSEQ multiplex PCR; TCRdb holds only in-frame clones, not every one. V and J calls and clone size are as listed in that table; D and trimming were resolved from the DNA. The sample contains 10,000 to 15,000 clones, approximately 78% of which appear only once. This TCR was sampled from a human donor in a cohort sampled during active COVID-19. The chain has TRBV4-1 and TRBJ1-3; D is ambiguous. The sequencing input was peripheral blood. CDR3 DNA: TGCGCCAGCAGCCAAGAACAGAATAGAAACACCATATATTTT. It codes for CASSQEQNRNTIYF.